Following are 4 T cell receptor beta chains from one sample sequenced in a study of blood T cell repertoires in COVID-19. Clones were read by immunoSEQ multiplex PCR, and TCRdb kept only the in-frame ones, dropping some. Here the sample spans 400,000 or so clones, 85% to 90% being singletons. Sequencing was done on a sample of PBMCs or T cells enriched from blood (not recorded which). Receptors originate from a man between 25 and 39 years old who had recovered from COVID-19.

CDR3 nucleotide sequence: TGTGCCAGCAGCTCCGAGGGACAGATGGGTAGAAAACTGTTTTTT. Its protein is CASSSEGQMGRKLFF. The V gene is TRBV11-2, the J gene TRBJ1-4, with 7 positions matching TRBD1. CDR3 size: 15 residues. After removal of 4 bases from V and 10 bases from J, the junction contained 12 bases not matched to a gene. Germline V CDR1 and CDR2: SGHAT, FQNNGV.

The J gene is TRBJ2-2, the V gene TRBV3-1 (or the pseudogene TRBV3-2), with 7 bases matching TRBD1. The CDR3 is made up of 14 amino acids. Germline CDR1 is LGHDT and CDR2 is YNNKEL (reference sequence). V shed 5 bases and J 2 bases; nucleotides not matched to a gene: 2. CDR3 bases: TGTGCCAGCAGCGCAGGGGGTAACACCGGGGAGCTGTTTTTT. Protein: CASSAGGNTGELFF.

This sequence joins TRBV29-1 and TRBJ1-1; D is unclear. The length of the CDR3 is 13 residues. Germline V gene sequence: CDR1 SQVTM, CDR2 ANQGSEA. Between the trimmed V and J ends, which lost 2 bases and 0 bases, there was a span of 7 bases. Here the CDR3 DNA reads TGCAGCGTTGAACCTATTATGAACACTGAAGCTTTCTTT. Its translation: CSVEPIMNTEAFF.

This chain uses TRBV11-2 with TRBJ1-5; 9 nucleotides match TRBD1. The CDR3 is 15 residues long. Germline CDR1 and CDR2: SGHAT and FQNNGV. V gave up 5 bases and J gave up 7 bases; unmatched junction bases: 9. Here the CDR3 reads CASSLQGAAWQPQHF. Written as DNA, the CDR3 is TGTGCCAGCAGCCTACAGGGGGCCGCATGGCAGCCCCAGCATTTT.